This entry describes one T cell receptor (beta chain). No antigen is known for it. The sample originates from a study of regulatory T cells in long-lasting Graves disease. Relying on iRepertoire HTBI primers and Arm-PCR of CDR3 regions, the team built TCR beta libraries. TCRdb called the multiplex PCR reads again in MiXCR, with one record for every CDR3 protein. The sample has about 430,000 distinct CDR3 sequences, under 25% seen once. General study points: Having few samples may have compromised the accuracy. Relative to new patients (roughly 970), persistent patients exhibited greater sharing of public clonotypes (around 2,800). Persistent disease samples used TRBV28, TRBJ1-2 and TRBJ2-5 preferentially.

The CDR3 is 18 amino acids. The germline V and J ends were trimmed by 2 bases and 5 bases, with 22 bases remaining between them. Time point in this sample: persistent/refractory GD, antithyroid drugs over 5 years with positive TRAb. PBMCs provided the RNA from which the TCR library was made. Collection of peripheral blood (nine milliliters) was done using EDTA tubes. The chain recombines TRBV12-3 or TRBV12-4 with TRBJ2-1; weak D call: TRBD2 (6 bases). The receptor was isolated from a female donor with Graves disease. The material was peripheral blood mononuclear cells (PBMCs), obtained when the disease was refractory, from a patient treated with antithyroid drugs. CDR3 nucleotide sequence: TGTGCCAGCAGTTTAAGGTCCGGGACTTCTTCAGGGCACAATGAGCAGTTCTTC. Its translation is CASSLRSGTSSGHNEQFF.